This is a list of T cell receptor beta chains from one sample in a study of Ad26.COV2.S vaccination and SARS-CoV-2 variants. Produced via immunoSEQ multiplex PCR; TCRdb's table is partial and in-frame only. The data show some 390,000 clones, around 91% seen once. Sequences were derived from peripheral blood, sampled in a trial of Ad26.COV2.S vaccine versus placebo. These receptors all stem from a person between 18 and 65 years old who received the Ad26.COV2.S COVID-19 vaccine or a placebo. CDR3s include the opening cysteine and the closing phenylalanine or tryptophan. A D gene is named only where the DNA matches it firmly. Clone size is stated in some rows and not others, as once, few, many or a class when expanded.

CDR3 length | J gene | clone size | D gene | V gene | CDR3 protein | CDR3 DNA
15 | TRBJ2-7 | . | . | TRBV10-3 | CAISDRGLRAYEQYF | TGTGCCATCAGTGACAGGGGTTTAAGGGCCTACGAGCAGTACTTC
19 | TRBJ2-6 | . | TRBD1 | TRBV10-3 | CAISPTGAEVHSGANVLTF | TGTGCCATCAGCCCCACAGGGGCCGAGGTACACTCTGGGGCCAACGTCCTGACTTTC
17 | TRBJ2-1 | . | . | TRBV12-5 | CASVPSSRPVSYNEQFF | TGTGCTAGTGTCCCTTCCTCCAGACCCGTCTCCTACAATGAGCAGTTCTTC
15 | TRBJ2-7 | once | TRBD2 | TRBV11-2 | CASSNGLAGFYEQYF | TGTGCCAGCAGCAACGGACTAGCGGGATTCTACGAGCAGTACTTC
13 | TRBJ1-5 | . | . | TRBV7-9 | CASSWDGNQPQHF | TGTGCCAGCAGCTGGGACGGCAATCAGCCCCAGCATTTT
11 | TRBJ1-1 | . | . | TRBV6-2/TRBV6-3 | CASSLGQQAFF | TGTGCCAGCAGCCTCGGACAGCAAGCTTTCTTT
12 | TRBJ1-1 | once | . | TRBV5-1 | CASSFPGTEAFF | TGCGCCAGCAGCTTCCCAGGGACTGAAGCTTTCTTT
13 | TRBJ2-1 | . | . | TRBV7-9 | CASSFSSYNEQFF | TGTGCCAGCAGCTTCAGCTCCTACAATGAGCAGTTCTTC
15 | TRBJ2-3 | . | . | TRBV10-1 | CASSESVTRTDTQYF | TGCGCCAGCAGTGAGTCGGTCACCCGAACAGATACGCAGTATTTT
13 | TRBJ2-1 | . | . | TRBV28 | CASSLYSADEQFF | TGTGCCAGCAGTTTGTACTCCGCCGATGAGCAGTTCTTC
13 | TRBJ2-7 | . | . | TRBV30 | CAWSVDISYEQYF | TGTGCCTGGAGTGTTGACATCAGCTACGAGCAGTACTTC
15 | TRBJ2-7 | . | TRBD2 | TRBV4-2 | CASSQETGGSYEQYF | TGTGCCAGCAGCCAAGAAACGGGAGGGTCCTACGAGCAGTACTTC
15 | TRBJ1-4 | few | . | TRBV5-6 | CASSLERGLGEKLFF | TGTGCCAGCAGCTTGGAAAGAGGGCTGGGGGAAAAACTGTTTTTT
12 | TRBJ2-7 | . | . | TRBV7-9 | CASSLSFYEQYF | TGTGCCAGCAGCTTGTCGTTCTACGAGCAGTACTTC
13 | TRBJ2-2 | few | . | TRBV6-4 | CASSDQSTGELFF | TGTGCCAGCAGTGACCAGAGCACCGGGGAGCTGTTTTTT
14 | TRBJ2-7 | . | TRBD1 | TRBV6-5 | CASSTRGLYYEQYF | TGTGCCAGCAGTACCAGGGGGCTATACTACGAGCAGTACTTC
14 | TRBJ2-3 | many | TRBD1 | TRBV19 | CASSIGQGANTQYF | TGTGCCAGTAGTATTGGTCAGGGGGCAAATACGCAGTATTTT
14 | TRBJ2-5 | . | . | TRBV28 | CASSGAGPQETQYF | TGTGCCAGCAGTGGGGCGGGGCCCCAAGAGACCCAGTACTTC
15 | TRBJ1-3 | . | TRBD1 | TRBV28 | CASSLATGKSDTIYF | TGTGCCAGCAGTTTGGCGACAGGGAAGTCGGACACCATATATTTT
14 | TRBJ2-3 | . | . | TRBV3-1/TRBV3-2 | CASSQGGPTDTQYF | TGTGCCAGCAGCCAAGGGGGACCCACAGATACGCAGTATTTT
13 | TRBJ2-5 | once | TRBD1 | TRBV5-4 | CASTRTGGETQYF | TGTGCCAGCACTAGGACAGGGGGAGAGACCCAGTACTTC
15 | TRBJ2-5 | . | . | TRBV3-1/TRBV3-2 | CASSTRLGLGETQYF | TGTGCCAGCAGCACCCGGCTTGGGCTTGGGGAGACCCAGTACTTC
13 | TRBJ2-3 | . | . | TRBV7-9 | CASSPLAGDTQYF | TGTGCCAGCAGCCCCCTCGCGGGTGATACGCAGTATTTT
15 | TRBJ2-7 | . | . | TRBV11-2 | CASSLEVRRNYEQYF | TGTGCCAGCAGCTTAGAGGTCAGGAGGAACTACGAGCAGTACTTC
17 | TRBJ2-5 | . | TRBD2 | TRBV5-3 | CARSLGTSGRAWETQYF | TGTGCCAGAAGCTTGGGGACTAGCGGGAGGGCCTGGGAGACCCAGTACTTC
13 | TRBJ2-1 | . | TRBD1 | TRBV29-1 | CSVAGQDYNEQFF | TGCAGCGTTGCAGGACAGGACTACAATGAGCAGTTCTTC
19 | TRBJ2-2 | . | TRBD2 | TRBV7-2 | CASSRELGSGTLNTGELFF | TGTGCCAGCAGCCGGGAGTTGGGTAGCGGGACTCTGAACACCGGGGAGCTGTTTTTT